The next 11 T cell receptor beta chains were all read from a single sample in a study of early T cells in non-severe SARS-CoV-2 infection. TCRdb called the 5' RACE reads again in MiXCR, with one record for every CDR3 protein. The sample lists tens of thousands of distinct CDR3 sequences; about 11% were seen once. Material: whole blood, obtained at baseline. The receptors come from an adult who was a healthcare worker with PCR-confirmed SARS-CoV-2 infection or an uninfected control (not recorded which).

The CDR3 DNA is TGTGCCAGCAGCCAAGTAGGATTTGGTACGCAGTATTTT. This encodes CASSQVGFGTQYF. V gene TRBV14 combines with J gene TRBJ2-3; D unresolved. Germline CDR1 reads SGHDN; CDR2 reads FVKESK. Trimming took 1 base from V and 8 from J, leaving 10 bases between them. CDR3 length: 13 amino acids.

This clonotype was observed a handful of times. This sequence joins TRBV12-3 or TRBV12-4 and TRBJ1-2; unclear D gene. The CDR3 is 13 amino acids. Trimming removed 6 bases from V and 0 bases from J, with 8 bases in between. The CDR3 is CASSFNPNYGYTF. The CDR3 coding sequence is TGTGCCAGCAGCTTTAATCCTAACTATGGCTACACCTTC.

This clonotype was detected many times. This chain joins TRBV11-2 and TRBJ1-1; 8 bases agree with TRBD1. The CDR3 length is 13 residues. Looked up from germline, CDR1 is SGHAT and CDR2 is FQNNGV. V trimming: 5 bases; J trimming: 5 bases; junction bases outside the gene matches: 4. In DNA, the CDR3 is TGTGCCAGCAGCGTACGACAGGGGACTGAAGCTTTCTTT. This codes for CASSVRQGTEAFF.

In its sample, this clonotype is medium-sized (0.01 to 0.1%). This chain uses TRBV7-9 with TRBJ1-3; no definite D call. The CDR3 totals 18 residues. In germline, CDR1 is SEHNR, CDR2 FQNEAQ (reference sequence). Trimming pared 5 bases from V and 0 bases from J, leaving 20 bases between. The DNA of the CDR3 is TGTGCCAGCAGCCGTGGCGCCCTTGGGCGGTACTCTGGAAACACCATATATTTT. Translating it yields CASSRGALGRYSGNTIYF.

The chain uses TRBV4-2 and TRBJ2-5; unclear D gene. CDR1 LGHNA and CDR2 YNFKEQ come from the germline V gene. Trimming pared 3 bases from V and 2 bases from J, leaving 7 bases between. This CDR3 contains 13 residues. The CDR3 reads CASSQGPQETQYF. The CDR3 DNA follows: TGTGCCAGCAGCCAGGGTCCGCAAGAGACCCAGTACTTC.

At least ten counts were recorded for this clonotype. V gene TRBV7-2 combines with J gene TRBJ2-5; 11 bases agree with TRBD2. The germline CDR1 and CDR2 sequences are SGHTA and FQGNSA. The CDR3 consists of 16 residues. Trimming removed 2 bases from V and 4 bases from J; junction bases left unmatched: 6. CDR3: CASSLSASGGLETQYF. For the CDR3, the DNA is TGTGCCAGCAGCTTAAGCGCTAGCGGGGGGTTAGAGACCCAGTACTTC. The full variable domain, completed using reference TRBV7-2 and TRBJ2-5, is GAGVSQSPSNKVTEKGKDVELRCDPISGHTALYWYRQSLGQGLEFLIYFQGNSAPDKSGLPSDRFSAERTGGSVSTLTIQRTQQEDSAVYLCASSLSASGGLETQYFGPGTRLLVL.

The V gene is TRBV18, the J gene TRBJ2-7, with D maybe TRBD1 (5 bases). The germline V gene encodes CDR1 KGHSH and CDR2 LQKENI. V shed 2 bases and J shed 2 bases, with 10 bases lying between them. CDR3 length: 14 amino acids. This CDR3 reads CASSPGAGTYEQYF. The CDR3 DNA follows: TGTGCCAGCTCACCAGGGGCAGGCACCTACGAGCAGTACTTC.

This clonotype showed up many times. The chain carries TRBV7-2 and TRBJ2-1, with 7 bases identical to TRBD2. Germline values: CDR1 SGHTA, CDR2 FQGNSA. This CDR3 spans 15 amino acids. The J segment lost 15 bases and the V segment lost 1 base, leaving 15 bases of the junction unmatched. The CDR3 region has the DNA TGTGCCAGCAGCTTAGAGGGGAGGGCCAACTCTCCCAGGTTCTTC. This sequence encodes CASSLEGRANSPRFF.

Turning to this clonotype: This may come from a read error, since a much larger clone is one base off. V and J are TRBV30 and TRBJ1-1; tentative D call: TRBD1 (5 bases). Germline V gene lookup returns CDR1 GTSNPN and CDR2 SVGIG (reference sequence). The CDR3 has 11 residues. DNA of the CDR3: TGTGCCTCTAAGGTGGACACTGAAGCTCTCTTT. Protein: CASKVDTEALF.

The table lists this clonotype with a few counts. The genes are TRBV7-8 and TRBJ2-1; D is uncertain. The ends were cut back, 1 base at V and 9 bases at J, with 16 bases in the middle. The CDR3 spans 15 residues. Germline CDR1 SGHVS, CDR2 FQNEAQ. CDR3 sequence: CASSLGLRDRIEQFF. In DNA form, the CDR3 reads TGTGCCAGCAGCTTAGGGTTAAGGGATCGGATTGAGCAGTTCTTC. Full variable domain (outside the CDR3, taken from reference TRBV7-8 and TRBJ2-1): GAGVSQSPRYKVAKRGQDVALRCDPISGHVSLFWYQQALGQGPEFLTYFQNEAQLDKSGLPSDRFFAERPEGSVSTLKIQRTQQEDSAVYLCASSLGLRDRIEQFFGPGTRLTVL.

This clonotype has a handful of counts. V is TRBV7-9 and J is TRBJ2-7; the D is unclear. The CDR3 length is 16 residues. V was trimmed by 5 bases and J by 4 bases, leaving 21 bases between them. The germline V gene has CDR1 SEHNR and CDR2 FQNEAQ (reference sequence). The CDR3 DNA is TGTGCCAGCAGCACAAACCCGACAAGCCCGATATACGAGCAGTACTTC. Translated: CASSTNPTSPIYEQYF.